This record looks at one T cell receptor beta chain sequence and its context. Antigen: not known. The TRB cDNA libraries were prepared by 5' RACE with UMI labels. TCRdb reprocessed the 5' RACE reads and stores each CDR3 protein as one record, lacking DNA. The sample has around 50,000 distinct CDR3 sequences; the top ten hold about 2.5%. This specimen comes from a study of CXCR3-negative and CXCR3-positive naive CD8 T cells. Study-wide results and limits: Greater hydrophobicity was found in TRB CDR3s of CXCR3-positive naive cells than of CXCR3-negative naive cells.

Germline V gives CDR1 MDHEN, CDR2 SYDVKM. CDR3 length: 17 residues. This clonotype was sampled from a human donor in good health. Some clones in this sample may be carry-over from other donors' samples. The V gene is TRBV28, the J gene TRBJ1-3. The specimen was naive CXCR3- CD8+ T cells from blood. Regarding subset: CD45RO-CCR7+CD27+CD95- naive CD8+ T cells lacking CXCR3 (TNR3-). Here the CDR3 reads CASIPPRGGPSGNTIYF.